The rows below give T cell receptor beta chains drawn from one sample of a study of T-cell reconstitution after alpha-beta-depleted transplantation in children. TCRdb itself ran the PCR reads through MiXCR, one entry per CDR3 protein. This sample yields around 410,000 distinct CDR3 sequences, of which about a tenth are seen a single time; 4.5% to 7% belongs to the top ten. This specimen consisted of PBMCs from the stem cell graft donor, obtained from the stem cell graft. All receptors come from a human donor who donated a stem cell graft to a child with acute myeloid leukemia. CDR3s include the opening cysteine and the closing phenylalanine or tryptophan. The order of the fields is V gene, clone size, J gene, D gene, CDR3 length, CDR3 DNA, CDR3 protein. The D gene is left open where the match is weak. Size tells how often a clone was seen (once, few, many) or the class of an expanded clone, and some rows leave it out.

V: TRBV20-1
size: few
J: TRBJ2-4
D: TRBD2
length: 12
DNA: TGCAGTGCCTCGGGGACCCGGGAGGTTCAGTACTTC
CDR3: CSASGTREVQYF

V: TRBV5-1
size: .
J: TRBJ1-6
D: TRBD1
length: 15
DNA: TGCGCCAGCAGCTTTTCGGGACAGTATAATTCACCCCTCCACTTT
CDR3: CASSFSGQYNSPLHF

V: TRBV7-9
size: few
J: TRBJ2-3
D: TRBD2
length: 15
DNA: TGTGCCAGCAGATCCGGGACGGGAGGGTCGGATACGCAGTATTTT
CDR3: CASRSGTGGSDTQYF

V: TRBV20-1
size: many
J: TRBJ1-3
D: TRBD1
length: 14
DNA: TGCAGTGCCGACGCTACAGGGGCGGGAAACACCATATATTTT
CDR3: CSADATGAGNTIYF

V: TRBV29-1
size: many
J: TRBJ2-1
D: TRBD1
length: 14
DNA: TGCAGCGTTGAGGGACAGGGGTCCTACAATGAGCAGTTCTTC
CDR3: CSVEGQGSYNEQFF

V: TRBV5-1
size: few
J: TRBJ1-3
D: .
length: 16
DNA: TGCGCCAGCAGCTTGGGGCTCGGAAGTTCTGGAAACACCATATATTTT
CDR3: CASSLGLGSSGNTIYF

V: TRBV20-1
size: few
J: TRBJ2-1
D: TRBD1
length: 15
DNA: TGCAGTGCCTCCCCGGGGACAGGGTGGCCCAATGAGCAGTTCTTC
CDR3: CSASPGTGWPNEQFF

V: TRBV7-9
size: .
J: TRBJ1-2
D: .
length: 14
DNA: TGTGCCAGCATCCTCGGGGGGGGTAACTATGGCTACACCTTC
CDR3: CASILGGGNYGYTF

V: TRBV20-1
size: few
J: TRBJ2-1
D: .
length: 11
DNA: TGCAGTGCTAGACCGCGGGATGAGCAGTTCTTC
CDR3: CSARPRDEQFF

V: TRBV12-3/TRBV12-4
size: few
J: TRBJ2-4
D: TRBD1
length: 19
DNA: TGTGCCAGCAGTTTAGGGGTCAGGGGGCCCTGGGGTAGCAAAAACATTCAGTACTTC
CDR3: CASSLGVRGPWGSKNIQYF

V: TRBV6-2/TRBV6-3
size: .
J: TRBJ2-3
D: .
length: 15
DNA: TGTGCCAGCAGTTACTGGGGGGACTCCACAGATACGCAGTATTTT
CDR3: CASSYWGDSTDTQYF

V: TRBV6-1
size: .
J: TRBJ2-2
D: .
length: 17
DNA: TGTGCCAGCAGCCCCCTGGGGAAAGACGCGAACACCGAGGAGCTGTTTTTT
CDR3: CASSPLGKDANTEELFF

V: TRBV5-5
size: .
J: TRBJ1-1
D: .
length: 14
DNA: TGTGCCAGCAGCGTAGGGGGGGGAGACACTGAAGCTTTCTTT
CDR3: CASSVGGGDTEAFF

V: TRBV20-1
size: .
J: TRBJ2-1
D: TRBD1
length: 15
DNA: TGCAGTGCTAGATATTCGGGACAGGGGTACAATGAGCAGTTCTTC
CDR3: CSARYSGQGYNEQFF

V: TRBV20-1
size: .
J: TRBJ2-2
D: TRBD2
length: 14
DNA: TGCAGTGCTAGGGGCGGGGGGAACACCGGGGAGCTGTTTTTT
CDR3: CSARGGGNTGELFF

V: TRBV20-1
size: few
J: TRBJ1-1
D: .
length: 14
DNA: TGCAGTGCAGACGACCGACTGGGGAACACTGAAGCTTTCTTT
CDR3: CSADDRLGNTEAFF

V: TRBV6-1
size: once
J: TRBJ1-4
D: TRBD1
length: 14
DNA: TGTGCCAGCATCAGGGACAGGGTTAATGAAAAACTGTTTTTT
CDR3: CASIRDRVNEKLFF

V: TRBV29-1
size: many
J: TRBJ2-5
D: .
length: 12
DNA: TGCAGCGTGGAGGGCCAACAAGAGACCCAGTACTTC
CDR3: CSVEGQQETQYF

V: TRBV6-5
size: many
J: TRBJ1-1
D: .
length: 15
DNA: TGTGCCAGCAGTTACTCGTACCCGGGGAACACTGAAGCTTTCTTT
CDR3: CASSYSYPGNTEAFF

V: TRBV15
size: few
J: TRBJ2-3
D: TRBD1
length: 14
DNA: TGTGCCACCAGCAAACGACAGGGCGCGGATACGCAGTATTTT
CDR3: CATSKRQGADTQYF

V: TRBV20-1
size: many
J: TRBJ1-3
D: .
length: 14
DNA: TGCAGTGCTAGAGATGGCGGGGCTGGAAACACCATATATTTT
CDR3: CSARDGGAGNTIYF

V: TRBV11-2
size: few
J: TRBJ2-2
D: .
length: 15
DNA: TGTGCCAGCAGCAAGGGACACCTAAACACCGGGGAGCTGTTTTTT
CDR3: CASSKGHLNTGELFF

V: TRBV7-3
size: .
J: TRBJ1-6
D: .
length: 16
DNA: TGTGCCAGCAGCTTAACCGGAGGGATCCTTGGGTCACCCCTCCACTTT
CDR3: CASSLTGGILGSPLHF

V: TRBV7-2
size: few
J: TRBJ1-1
D: TRBD1
length: 17
DNA: TGTGCCAGCAGCTTAGCGGGACCGGGACAGGGATTCACTGAAGCTTTCTTT
CDR3: CASSLAGPGQGFTEAFF

V: TRBV6-1
size: few
J: TRBJ2-2
D: .
length: 14
DNA: TGTGCCAGCGCCAGGGGAGGGGTCACCGGGGAGCTGTTTTTT
CDR3: CASARGGVTGELFF

V: TRBV29-1
size: .
J: TRBJ1-1
D: TRBD1
length: 14
DNA: TGCAGCGTGGGACAGGGGGGGTTGAACACTGAAGCTTTCTTT
CDR3: CSVGQGGLNTEAFF

V: TRBV4-1
size: .
J: TRBJ2-1
D: TRBD2
length: 15
DNA: TGCGCCAGCAGACGCCGGACTAGCGCGTACAATGAGCAGTTCTTC
CDR3: CASRRRTSAYNEQFF

V: TRBV12-3/TRBV12-4
size: .
J: TRBJ2-5
D: .
length: 14
DNA: TGTGCCAGCAGTCCCCAGCTGTCGGGAAAGACCCAGTACTTC
CDR3: CASSPQLSGKTQYF

V: TRBV20-1
size: .
J: TRBJ1-1
D: .
length: 15
DNA: TGCAGTGCTAGAGATCCCGGCAGGGGAGACACTGAAGCTTTCTTT
CDR3: CSARDPGRGDTEAFF

V: TRBV10-3
size: .
J: TRBJ2-1
D: .
length: 11
DNA: TGTGCCATCAGTGAGCTGGGTGAGCAGTTCTTC
CDR3: CAISELGEQFF

V: TRBV7-9
size: many
J: TRBJ1-1
D: .
length: 13
DNA: TGTGCCAGCAGCTTAACTCTGGACGGTGAAGCTTTCTTT
CDR3: CASSLTLDGEAFF

V: TRBV10-3
size: .
J: TRBJ1-2
D: .
length: 13
DNA: TGTACCATCAGTGAGATCGAGGTTGGTGGCTACACCTTC
CDR3: CTISEIEVGGYTF

V: TRBV3-1
size: many
J: TRBJ1-1
D: .
length: 14
DNA: TGTGCCAGCAGCGTCGATTTTGAGGTTACTGAAGCTTTCTTT
CDR3: CASSVDFEVTEAFF

V: TRBV20-1
size: .
J: TRBJ2-3
D: .
length: 13
DNA: TGCAGTGCCCCGGGGGACGTCACAGATACGCAGTATTTT
CDR3: CSAPGDVTDTQYF

V: TRBV20-1
size: few
J: TRBJ2-2
D: .
length: 13
DNA: TGCAGTGCGCCACTTATACCCACCGGGGAGCTGTTTTTT
CDR3: CSAPLIPTGELFF

V: TRBV5-6
size: .
J: TRBJ2-2
D: .
length: 12
DNA: TGTGCCAGCAGCCGGGTGCCCGGGGAGCTGTTTTTT
CDR3: CASSRVPGELFF

V: TRBV7-2
size: .
J: TRBJ2-1
D: TRBD2
length: 14
DNA: TGTGCCAGCAGCTCCCCCCAGCGGGAGGTTGAGCAGTTCTTC
CDR3: CASSSPQREVEQFF

V: TRBV2
size: .
J: TRBJ1-3
D: TRBD1
length: 14
DNA: TGTGCCAGCAGTGGACAGGGAAGAGGAAACACCATATATTTT
CDR3: CASSGQGRGNTIYF

V: TRBV5-1
size: .
J: TRBJ2-1
D: TRBD1
length: 14
DNA: TGCGCCAGCAGCGGGGGACAGGGGGTCGATGAGCAGTTCTTC
CDR3: CASSGGQGVDEQFF

V: TRBV5-6
size: .
J: TRBJ2-7
D: TRBD2
length: 15
DNA: TGTGCCAGCAGCTTGCCTAGCGGGAGTGCAAGGGAGCAGTACTTC
CDR3: CASSLPSGSAREQYF